These 2 T cell receptor beta chains share one sample of origin, sequenced in a study of lymphopenia after photon versus proton radiotherapy. Some clones are missing from TCRdb's copy, which holds only in-frame ones; the method was immunoSEQ multiplex PCR. The sample includes about 18,000 clones, roughly nine tenths seen only once; the top ten take over 8%. Sample: peripheral blood, taken from a patient treated with proton-based radiotherapy. These receptors were collected from a man in his sixties or seventies with pancreatic cancer.

The V gene is TRBV19, the J gene TRBJ1-3, with D hard to call. In germline, CDR1 is LNHDA, CDR2 SQIVND (reference sequence). Trimming shortened V by 6 bases and J by 0 bases, and 3 bases separated the two germline ends. This CDR3 has 12 amino acids. The CDR3 DNA is TGTGCCAGTAGAAACTCTGGAAACACCATATATTTT. Translation gives CASRNSGNTIYF.

V is TRBV5-1 and J is TRBJ1-3; D unclear. The CDR3 loop spans 14 amino acids. Germline V gene sequence: CDR1 SGHRS, CDR2 YFSETQ. Trimming stripped 1 base from V and 2 bases from J, with 7 bases between. CDR3 in amino acids: CASSLSIAGNTIYF. The CDR3 bases are TGCGCCAGCAGCTTGAGCATAGCTGGAAACACCATATATTTT.